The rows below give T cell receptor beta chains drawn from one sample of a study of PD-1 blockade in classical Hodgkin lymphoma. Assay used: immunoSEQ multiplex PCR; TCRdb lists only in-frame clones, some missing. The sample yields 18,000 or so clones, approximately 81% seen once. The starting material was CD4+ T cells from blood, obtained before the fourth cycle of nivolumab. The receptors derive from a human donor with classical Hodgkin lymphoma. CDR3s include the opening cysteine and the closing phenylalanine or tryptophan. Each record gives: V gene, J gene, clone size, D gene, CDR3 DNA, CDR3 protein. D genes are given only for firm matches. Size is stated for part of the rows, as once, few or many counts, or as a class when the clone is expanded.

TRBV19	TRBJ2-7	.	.	TGTGCCAGTAGTATAGTTGGTGATTACTACGAGCAGTACTTC	CASSIVGDYYEQYF
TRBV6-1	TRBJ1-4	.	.	TGTGCCAGCAGTAGAGATGATGAAAAACTGTTTTTT	CASSRDDEKLFF
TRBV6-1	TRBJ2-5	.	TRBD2	TGTGCCAGCAGTAGACTAGCGGGAGATTCGGAGACCCAGTACTTC	CASSRLAGDSETQYF
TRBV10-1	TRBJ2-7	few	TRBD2	TGCGCCAGCAGTGCTAGCGGGAGCTACGAGCAGTACTTC	CASSASGSYEQYF
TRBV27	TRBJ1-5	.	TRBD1	TGTGCCAGCAGTTTCCGGACAGGAGAGAATCAGCCCCAGCATTTT	CASSFRTGENQPQHF
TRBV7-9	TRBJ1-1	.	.	TGTGCCAGCAGCTTATGGGGGCAGGACACTGAAGCTTTCTTT	CASSLWGQDTEAFF
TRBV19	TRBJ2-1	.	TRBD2	TGTGCCAGTAGTATAAAAGCGGGGGAGGTCAATGAGCAGTTCTTC	CASSIKAGEVNEQFF
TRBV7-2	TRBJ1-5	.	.	TGTGCCAGCAGGTTGGGGGGCAATCAGCCCCAGCATTTT	CASRLGGNQPQHF
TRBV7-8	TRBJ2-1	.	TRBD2	TGTGCCAGCAGTCCAAGCGGGGAGGCCTACAATGAGCAGTTCTTC	CASSPSGEAYNEQFF
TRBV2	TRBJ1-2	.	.	TGTGCCAGCAGGTTGGAGGGATTAAGAGGCTACACCTTC	CASRLEGLRGYTF
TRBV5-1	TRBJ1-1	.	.	TGCGCCAGCAGCTTGGGCAGGGTGGGTTTTGTGAACACTGAAGCTTTCTTT	CASSLGRVGFVNTEAFF
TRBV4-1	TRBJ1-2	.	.	TGCGCCAGCAGCCAAGGAGGTCTGAGCTACTATGGCTACACCTTC	CASSQGGLSYYGYTF
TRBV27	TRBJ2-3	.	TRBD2	TGTGCCAGCAGTTTTCGGGGAGGGTCTACTAGCGGAAGGTTCACAGATACGCAGTATTTT	CASSFRGGSTSGRFTDTQYF
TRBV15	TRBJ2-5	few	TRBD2	TGTGCCACCAGCAGAGATCTTTTTTATAGCGGGGGGGCCAGGCAAGAGACCCAGTACTTC	CATSRDLFYSGGARQETQYF
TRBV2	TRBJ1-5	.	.	TGTGCCAGCAGTGAGTTTATAGGCACGGCGGATAGCAATCAGCCCCAGCATTTT	CASSEFIGTADSNQPQHF
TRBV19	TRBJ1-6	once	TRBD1	TGTGCCAGTAGTATATGGGACAGGATTAATTCACCCCTCCACTTT	CASSIWDRINSPLHF
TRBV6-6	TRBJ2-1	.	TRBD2	TGTGCCAGCAGTTCAGACCTAGCGGGAGTCGGAAGTGAGCAGTTCTTC	CASSSDLAGVGSEQFF